Given below is one T cell receptor beta chain in context. The CDR3 is 16 amino acids. In germline, CDR1 is KGHSH, CDR2 LQKENI. V was clipped by 3 bases and J by 1 base, with 13 bases between them. Clones were read by immunoSEQ multiplex PCR, and TCRdb kept only the in-frame ones, dropping some. The sample shows approximately 200,000 clones, around nine tenths of them seen only once. These data come from a study of blood T cell repertoires in COVID-19. Study-level information: Sources were T cells, B-cell-depleted T cells, or PBMCs; the material itself was cDNA or gDNA.

The chain joins TRBV18 to TRBJ2-1; perhaps TRBD2 as D (6 bases). Source material: PBMCs or T cells enriched from blood (not recorded which). This TCR was sampled from a man under 40 who had recovered from COVID-19. CDR3 region: CASSPVLGRSYNEQFF. The DNA for the CDR3 is TGTGCCAGCTCACCCGTGCTCGGGAGATCCTACAATGAGCAGTTCTTC.